The 4 T cell receptor beta chains presented below share a single source sample, sequenced in a study of vaccination effects on CD4 cells after COVID-19. Isolation of CD4+ T cells took place after around 10 days of culture. Their recognized antigens are unknown. Clones were read by immunoSEQ multiplex PCR, and TCRdb kept only the in-frame ones, dropping some. Seen here are around 35,000 clones, 65% to 80% observed once, and the top ten hold under 3%. Sample: CD4+ T cells from PBMCs cultured without peptide, taken before COVID-19 vaccination. The receptor set was obtained from a human donor who received a COVID-19 vaccine.

The V call is TRBV9, the J call TRBJ2-1; 7 nucleotides match TRBD1. The germline gives CDR1 SGDLS, CDR2 YYNGEE. V was pared by 4 bases and J by 0 bases, with 4 bases of the junction left unmatched. There are 15 residues in the CDR3. The CDR3 spells CASSPGQISYNEQFF. Here the CDR3 DNA reads TGTGCCAGCAGCCCGGGACAGATCTCCTACAATGAGCAGTTCTTC.

This clone was seen just once. The chain uses TRBV19 and TRBJ2-6; D not resolved. Germline V lookup: CDR1 LNHDA, CDR2 SQIVND (reference sequence). The germline V and J ends were trimmed by 7 bases and 0 bases, with 16 bases remaining between them. The CDR3 covers 17 residues. The CDR3 DNA is TGTGCCAGTATGGCCGACGGCCTTATCTCTGGGGCCAACGTCCTGACTTTC. Translated: CASMADGLISGANVLTF.

CDR3 region: CASSPLTGDEQFF. The CDR3 DNA follows: TGTGCCAGCAGCCCCCTAACGGGCGATGAGCAGTTCTTC. This chain uses TRBV9 with TRBJ2-1; D gene unclear. Germline V gives CDR1 SGDLS, CDR2 YYNGEE. V was trimmed by 4 bases and J by 8 bases, leaving 13 bases between them. This CDR3 spans 13 amino acids.

V is TRBV9 and J is TRBJ1-3; D might be TRBD1 (6 bases). Between the trimmed V and J ends, which lost 0 bases and 4 bases, there was a span of 11 bases. Germline CDR1 SGDLS, CDR2 YYNGEE. The CDR3 is 15 amino acids. In DNA, the CDR3 is TGTGCCAGCAGCGTAGAGGGGGTAGGAGGAAACACCATATATTTT. Amino acids: CASSVEGVGGNTIYF.